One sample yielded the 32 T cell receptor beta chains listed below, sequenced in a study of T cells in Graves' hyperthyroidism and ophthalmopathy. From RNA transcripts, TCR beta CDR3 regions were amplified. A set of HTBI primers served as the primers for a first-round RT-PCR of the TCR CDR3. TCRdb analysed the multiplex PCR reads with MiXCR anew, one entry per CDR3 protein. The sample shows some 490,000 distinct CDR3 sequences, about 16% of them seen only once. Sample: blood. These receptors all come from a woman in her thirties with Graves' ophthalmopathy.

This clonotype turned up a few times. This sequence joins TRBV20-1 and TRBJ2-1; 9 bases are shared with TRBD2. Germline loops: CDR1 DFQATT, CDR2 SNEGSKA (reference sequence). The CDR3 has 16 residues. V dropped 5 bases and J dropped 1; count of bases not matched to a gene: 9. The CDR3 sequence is CSARDDLAGSYNEQFF. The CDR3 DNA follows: TGCAGTGCTCGGGATGACCTAGCGGGATCCTACAATGAGCAGTTCTTC.

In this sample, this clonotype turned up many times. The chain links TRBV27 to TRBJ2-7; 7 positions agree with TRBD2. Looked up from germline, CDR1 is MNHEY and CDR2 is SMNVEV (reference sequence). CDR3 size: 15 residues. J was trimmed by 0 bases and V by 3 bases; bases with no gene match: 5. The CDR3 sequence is CASSLGRGSSYEQYF. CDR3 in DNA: TGTGCCAGCAGTTTGGGGCGGGGGAGCTCCTACGAGCAGTACTTC.

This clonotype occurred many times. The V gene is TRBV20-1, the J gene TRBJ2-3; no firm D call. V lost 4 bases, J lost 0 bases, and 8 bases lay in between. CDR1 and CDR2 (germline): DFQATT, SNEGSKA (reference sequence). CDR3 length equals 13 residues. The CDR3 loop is CSATIASTDTQYF. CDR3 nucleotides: TGCAGTGCTACTATCGCGAGCACAGATACGCAGTATTTT.

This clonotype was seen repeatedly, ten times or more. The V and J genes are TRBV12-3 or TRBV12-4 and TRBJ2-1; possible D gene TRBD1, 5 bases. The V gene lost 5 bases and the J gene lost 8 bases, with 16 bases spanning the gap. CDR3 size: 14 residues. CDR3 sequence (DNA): TGTGCCAGCAGTGCTAGACAGCTGACATATGAGCAGTTCTTC. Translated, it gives CASSARQLTYEQFF.

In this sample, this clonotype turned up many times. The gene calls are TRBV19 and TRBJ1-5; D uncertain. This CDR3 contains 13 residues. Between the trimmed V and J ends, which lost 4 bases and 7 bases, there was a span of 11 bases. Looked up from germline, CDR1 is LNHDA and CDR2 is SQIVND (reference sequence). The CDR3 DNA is TGTGCCAGTAGTACCCAACAAGCACAGCCCCAGCATTTT. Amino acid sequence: CASSTQQAQPQHF.

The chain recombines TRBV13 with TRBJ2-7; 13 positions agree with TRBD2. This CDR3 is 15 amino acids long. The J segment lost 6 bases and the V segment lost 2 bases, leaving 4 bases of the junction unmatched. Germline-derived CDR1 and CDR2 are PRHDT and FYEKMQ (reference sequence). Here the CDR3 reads CASSLWTSGSREQYF. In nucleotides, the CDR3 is TGTGCCAGCAGCTTATGGACTAGCGGGAGCCGCGAGCAGTACTTC.

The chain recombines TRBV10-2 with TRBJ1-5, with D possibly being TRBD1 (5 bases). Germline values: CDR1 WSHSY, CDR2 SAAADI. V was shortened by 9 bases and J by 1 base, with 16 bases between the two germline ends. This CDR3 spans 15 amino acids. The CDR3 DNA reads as TGCGCCAGTACCGGGACTCAGGGAAGCAATCAGCCCCAGCATTTT. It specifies CASTGTQGSNQPQHF.

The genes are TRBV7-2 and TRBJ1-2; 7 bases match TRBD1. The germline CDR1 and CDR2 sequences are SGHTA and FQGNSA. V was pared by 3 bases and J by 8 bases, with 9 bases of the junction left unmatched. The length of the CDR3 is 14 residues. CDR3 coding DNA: TGTGCCAGCAGCTTCTTTGGGACAGACGACGGCTACACCTTC. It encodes CASSFFGTDDGYTF. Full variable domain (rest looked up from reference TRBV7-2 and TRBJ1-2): GAGVSQSPSNKVTEKGKDVELRCDPISGHTALYWYRQSLGQGLEFLIYFQGNSAPDKSGLPSDRFSAERTGGSVSTLTIQRTQQEDSAVYLCASSFFGTDDGYTFGSGTRLTVV.

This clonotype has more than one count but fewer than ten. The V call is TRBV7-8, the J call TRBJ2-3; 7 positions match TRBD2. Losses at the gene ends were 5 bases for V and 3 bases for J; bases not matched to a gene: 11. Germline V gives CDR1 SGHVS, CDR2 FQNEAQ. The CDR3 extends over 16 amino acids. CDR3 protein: CASSLVGSGLTDTQYF. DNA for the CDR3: TGTGCCAGCAGCCTAGTAGGTAGCGGGTTAACAGATACGCAGTATTTT.

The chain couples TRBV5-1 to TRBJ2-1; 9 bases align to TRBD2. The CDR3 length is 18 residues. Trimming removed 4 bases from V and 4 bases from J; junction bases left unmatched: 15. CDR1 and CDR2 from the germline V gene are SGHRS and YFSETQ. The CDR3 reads CASSPLPLIAGVYNEQFF. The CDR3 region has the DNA TGCGCCAGCAGCCCTCTTCCCCTAATAGCGGGAGTTTACAATGAGCAGTTCTTC.

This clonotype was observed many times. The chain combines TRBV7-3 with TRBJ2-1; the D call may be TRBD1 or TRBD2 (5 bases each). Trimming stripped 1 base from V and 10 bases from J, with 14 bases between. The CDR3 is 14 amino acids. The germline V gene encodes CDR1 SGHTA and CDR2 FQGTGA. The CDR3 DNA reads TGTGCCAGCAGCTTAATGTCCCAGGGCGGGGAGCAGTTCTTC. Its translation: CASSLMSQGGEQFF.

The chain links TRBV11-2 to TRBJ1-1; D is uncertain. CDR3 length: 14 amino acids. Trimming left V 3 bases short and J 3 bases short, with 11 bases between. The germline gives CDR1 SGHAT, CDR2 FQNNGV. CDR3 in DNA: TGTGCCAGCAGCTTGGGGTTAATTGACACTGAAGCTTTCTTT. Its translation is CASSLGLIDTEAFF. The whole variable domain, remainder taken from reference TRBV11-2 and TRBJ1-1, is EAGVAQSPRYKIIEKRQSVAFWCNPISGHATLYWYQQILGQGPKLLIQFQNNGVVDDSQLPKDRFSAERLKGVDSTLKIQPAKLEDSAVYLCASSLGLIDTEAFFGQGTRLTVV.

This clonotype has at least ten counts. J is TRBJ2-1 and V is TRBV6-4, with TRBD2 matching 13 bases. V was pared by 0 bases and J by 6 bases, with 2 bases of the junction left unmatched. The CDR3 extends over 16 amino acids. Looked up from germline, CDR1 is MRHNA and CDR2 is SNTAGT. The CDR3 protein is CASSDSGTSGINEQFF. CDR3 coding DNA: TGTGCCAGCAGTGACTCAGGGACTAGCGGGATCAATGAGCAGTTCTTC.

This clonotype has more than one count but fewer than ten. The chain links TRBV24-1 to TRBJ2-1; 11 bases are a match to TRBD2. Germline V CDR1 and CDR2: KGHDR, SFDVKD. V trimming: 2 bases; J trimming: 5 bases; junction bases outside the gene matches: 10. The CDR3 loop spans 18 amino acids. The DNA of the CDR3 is TGTGCCACCAGTGATTCAAGCCCCGTAGCGGGAGGGAACAATGAGCAGTTCTTC. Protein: CATSDSSPVAGGNNEQFF.

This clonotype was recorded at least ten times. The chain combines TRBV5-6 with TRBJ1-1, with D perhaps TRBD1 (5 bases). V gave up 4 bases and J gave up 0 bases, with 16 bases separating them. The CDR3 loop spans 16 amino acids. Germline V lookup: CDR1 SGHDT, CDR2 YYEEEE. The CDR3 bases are TGTGCCAGCAGCCTACTTTGGGTGACAGTGAACACTGAAGCTTTCTTT. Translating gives CASSLLWVTVNTEAFF.

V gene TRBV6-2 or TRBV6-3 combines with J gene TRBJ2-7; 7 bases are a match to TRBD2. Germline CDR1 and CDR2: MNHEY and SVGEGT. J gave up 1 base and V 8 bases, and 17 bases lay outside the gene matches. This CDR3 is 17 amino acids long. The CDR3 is CASYKTLADKTSYEQYF. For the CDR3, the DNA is TGTGCCAGCTATAAAACTCTAGCGGATAAAACATCCTACGAGCAGTACTTC.

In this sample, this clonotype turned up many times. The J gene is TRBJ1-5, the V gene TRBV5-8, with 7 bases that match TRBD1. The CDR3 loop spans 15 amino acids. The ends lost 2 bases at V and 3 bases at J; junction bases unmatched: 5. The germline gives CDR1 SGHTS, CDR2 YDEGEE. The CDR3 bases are TGTGCCAGCAGCTTAGAGACAGGGTCCAATCAGCCCCAGCATTTT. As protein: CASSLETGSNQPQHF.

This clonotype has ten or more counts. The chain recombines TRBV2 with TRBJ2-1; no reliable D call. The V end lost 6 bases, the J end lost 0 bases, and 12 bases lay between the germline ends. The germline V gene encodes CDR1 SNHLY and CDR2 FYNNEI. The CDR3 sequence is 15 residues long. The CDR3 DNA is TGTGCCAGCAGCGACGACTTGAGCTCCTACAATGAGCAGTTCTTC. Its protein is CASSDDLSSYNEQFF.

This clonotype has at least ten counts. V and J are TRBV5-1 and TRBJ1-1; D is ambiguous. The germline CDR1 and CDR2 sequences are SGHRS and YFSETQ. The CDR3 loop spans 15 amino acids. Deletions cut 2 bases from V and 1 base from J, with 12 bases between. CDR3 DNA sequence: TGCGCCAGCAGCTTAATTTACGGCAAGAACACTGAAGCTTTCTTT. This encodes CASSLIYGKNTEAFF.

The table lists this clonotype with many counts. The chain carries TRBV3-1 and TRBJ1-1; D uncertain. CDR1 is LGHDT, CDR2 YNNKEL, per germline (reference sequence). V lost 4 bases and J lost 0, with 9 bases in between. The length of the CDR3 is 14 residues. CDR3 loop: CASSPLDMNTEAFF. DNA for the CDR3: TGTGCCAGCAGCCCCCTAGATATGAACACTGAAGCTTTCTTT.

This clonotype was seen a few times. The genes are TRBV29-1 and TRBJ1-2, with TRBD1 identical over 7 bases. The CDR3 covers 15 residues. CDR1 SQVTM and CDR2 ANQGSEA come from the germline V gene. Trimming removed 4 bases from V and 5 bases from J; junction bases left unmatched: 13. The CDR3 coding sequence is TGCAGCGTTGTTGGAGTGTCACAGGGGATTTATGGCTACACCTTC. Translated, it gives CSVVGVSQGIYGYTF.

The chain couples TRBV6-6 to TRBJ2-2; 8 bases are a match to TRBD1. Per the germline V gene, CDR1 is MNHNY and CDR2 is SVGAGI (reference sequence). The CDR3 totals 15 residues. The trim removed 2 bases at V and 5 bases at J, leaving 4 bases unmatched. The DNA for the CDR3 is TGTGCCAGCAGTTACGACAGGGGCCGGACCGGGGAGCTGTTTTTT. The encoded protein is CASSYDRGRTGELFF.

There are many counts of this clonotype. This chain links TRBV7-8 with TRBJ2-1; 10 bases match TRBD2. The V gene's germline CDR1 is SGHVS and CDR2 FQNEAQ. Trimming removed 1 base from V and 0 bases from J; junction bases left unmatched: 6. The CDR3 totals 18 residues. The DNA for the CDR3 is TGTGCCAGCAGCTTAGTAGCGGGAGGTCCGAGCTCCTACAATGAGCAGTTCTTC. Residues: CASSLVAGGPSSYNEQFF.

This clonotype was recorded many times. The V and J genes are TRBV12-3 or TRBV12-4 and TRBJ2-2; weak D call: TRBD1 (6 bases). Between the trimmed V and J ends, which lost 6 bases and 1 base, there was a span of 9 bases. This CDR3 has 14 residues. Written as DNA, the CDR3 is TGTGCCAGCAGCTCGGGACAGAACACCGGGGAGCTGTTTTTT. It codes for CASSSGQNTGELFF.

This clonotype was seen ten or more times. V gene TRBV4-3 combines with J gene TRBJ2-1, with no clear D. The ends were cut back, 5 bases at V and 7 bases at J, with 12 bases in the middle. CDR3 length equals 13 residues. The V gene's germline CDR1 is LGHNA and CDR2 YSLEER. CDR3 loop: CASSEGPFNEQFF. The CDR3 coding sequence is TGCGCCAGCAGCGAAGGACCCTTTAATGAGCAGTTCTTC.

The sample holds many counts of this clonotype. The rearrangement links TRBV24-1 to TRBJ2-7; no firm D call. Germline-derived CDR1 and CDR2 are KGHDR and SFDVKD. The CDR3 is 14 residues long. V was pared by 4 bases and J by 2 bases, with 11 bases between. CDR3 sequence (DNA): TGTGCCACCAGTGAGTCTTTCACCCCCTACGAGCAGTACTTC. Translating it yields CATSESFTPYEQYF.

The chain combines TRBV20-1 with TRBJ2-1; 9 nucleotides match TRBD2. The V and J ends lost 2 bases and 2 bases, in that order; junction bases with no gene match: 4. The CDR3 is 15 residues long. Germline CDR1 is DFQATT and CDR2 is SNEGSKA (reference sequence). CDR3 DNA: TGCAGTGCTAGATCGGCGGGAGGGGCCTACAATGAGCAGTTCTTC. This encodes CSARSAGGAYNEQFF.

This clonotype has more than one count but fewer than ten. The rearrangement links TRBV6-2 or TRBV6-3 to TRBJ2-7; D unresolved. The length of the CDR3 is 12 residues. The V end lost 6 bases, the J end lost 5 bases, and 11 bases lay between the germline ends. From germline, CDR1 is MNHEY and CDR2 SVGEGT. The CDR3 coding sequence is TGTGCCAGCAGACGTGACCCCCACGAGCAGTACTTC. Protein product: CASRRDPHEQYF.

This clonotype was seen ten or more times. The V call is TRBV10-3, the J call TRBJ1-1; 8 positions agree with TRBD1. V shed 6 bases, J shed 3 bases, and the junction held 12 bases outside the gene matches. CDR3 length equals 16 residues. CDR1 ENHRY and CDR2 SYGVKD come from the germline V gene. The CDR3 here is CAISVPPDRDDTEAFF. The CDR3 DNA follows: TGTGCCATCAGCGTCCCACCGGACAGGGACGACACTGAAGCTTTCTTT.

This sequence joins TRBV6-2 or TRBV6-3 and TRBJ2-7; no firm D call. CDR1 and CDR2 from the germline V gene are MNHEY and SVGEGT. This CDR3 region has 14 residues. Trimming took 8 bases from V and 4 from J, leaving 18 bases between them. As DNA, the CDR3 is TGTGCCAGCCGACATATATCCGGTCTGTACGAGCAGTACTTC. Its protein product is CASRHISGLYEQYF.

The CDR3 reads CASSRGTETQYF. CDR3 DNA sequence: TGTGCCAGCAGCCGTGGAACAGAGACCCAGTACTTC. The V call is TRBV7-3, the J call TRBJ2-5; D is undetermined. The germline V gene has CDR1 SGHTA and CDR2 FQGTGA. Trimming took off 5 bases at V and 4 bases at J, with 8 bases between the two ends. The CDR3 contains 12 residues.

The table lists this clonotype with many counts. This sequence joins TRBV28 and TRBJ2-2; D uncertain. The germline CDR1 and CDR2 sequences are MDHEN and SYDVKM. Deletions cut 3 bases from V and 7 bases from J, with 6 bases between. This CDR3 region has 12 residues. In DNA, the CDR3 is TGTGCCAGCAGTTTGCTGGGCGGGGAGCTGTTTTTT. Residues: CASSLLGGELFF.